This T cell receptor (beta chain) was retrieved from a study of cytomegalovirus exposure and HLA in healthy donors. Germline CDR1 reads GTSNPN; CDR2 reads SVGIG (reference sequence). The CDR3 has 13 amino acids. Trimming pared 2 bases from V and 9 bases from J, leaving 14 bases between. Findings and caveats of the study: Earlier analysis looked at TCR beta V segments, and most were productive about 87% or about 30% of the time. In all likelihood, a cluster of highly shared sequence variants was a sequencing artifact. Across donors, presence/absence analyses took sequencing depth to be roughly uniform. Common viral pathogens seemed to be connected with several of the most significant clusters, according to a later analysis.

Amplification used 60 Vbeta primers and 13 Jbeta primers. Only in-frame clones appear in the TCRdb table, and some are missing; sequencing was by immunoSEQ multiplex PCR. Of 100,000 to 120,000 clones in the sample, 65% to 75% were seen once. Remarks on this clone: What it binds is not known.

Sequencing was carried out using PBMCs. This sequence joins TRBV30 and TRBJ1-5, with unresolved D. This TCR derives from a woman in her thirties or forties in good health and CMV-seropositive. The CDR3 DNA follows: TGTGCCTGGAGTCGAGCAGGCCCACGGCCCCAGCATTTT. It is translated as CAWSRAGPRPQHF.